One and the same sample provided the 27 T cell receptor beta chains below, sequenced in a study of CD8 T cells in ankylosing spondylitis. TCRdb reanalysed the 5' RACE reads using MiXCR and keeps one entry per CDR3 protein. This table holds about 240,000 distinct CDR3 sequences, 7.5% to 9% found once. The sequenced sample consisted of blood, either unsorted or a sorted T cell fraction (not recorded which). These receptors all come from a male donor with ankylosing spondylitis or in good health (not recorded which).

This clonotype was seen a few times. The chain is built from TRBV5-1 and TRBJ2-5; 13 bases map to TRBD2. This CDR3 has 17 amino acids. The ends lost 2 bases at V and 7 bases at J; junction bases unmatched: 11. Per germline, CDR1 SGHRS and CDR2 YFSETQ. The CDR3 bases are TGCGCCAGCAGCTTACTACGAGGGACTAGCGGGACAGGGACCCAGTACTTC. Amino acid sequence: CASSLLRGTSGTGTQYF.

There are many counts of this clonotype. The chain combines TRBV18 with TRBJ1-1; D remains unclear. Trimming shortened V by 5 bases and J by 3 bases, and 10 bases separated the two germline ends. The germline V gene encodes CDR1 KGHSH and CDR2 LQKENI. This CDR3 has 13 amino acids. CDR3 in amino acids: CASSVVTHTEAFF. As DNA, the CDR3 is TGTGCCAGCTCAGTAGTAACTCACACTGAAGCTTTCTTT.

This clonotype was found many times. The rearrangement joins TRBV20-1 to TRBJ2-5, with D maybe TRBD2 (6 bases). Germline V gene sequence: CDR1 DFQATT, CDR2 SNEGSKA (reference sequence). Trimming took 0 bases from V and 2 from J, leaving 13 bases between them. This CDR3 comprises 15 residues. Here the CDR3 reads CSARDGRRGQETQYF. The CDR3, as DNA: TGCAGTGCTAGAGATGGCCGGCGGGGACAAGAGACCCAGTACTTC.

The sample holds a few counts of this clonotype. V gene TRBV20-1 combines with J gene TRBJ2-2; D gene uncertain. Trimming removed 3 bases at V and 3 bases at J, with 5 bases between. The CDR3 covers 12 residues. Germline V gene data show CDR1 as DFQATT and CDR2 as SNEGSKA (reference sequence). CDR3 residues: CSASKDTGELFF. The CDR3 nucleotides read TGCAGTGCTAGCAAGGACACCGGGGAGCTGTTTTTT.

The V call is TRBV29-1, the J call TRBJ2-2; D perhaps matches TRBD2 (6 bases). The germline V gene encodes CDR1 SQVTM and CDR2 ANQGSEA. This CDR3 has 13 residues. V was clipped by 1 base and J by 5 bases, with 8 bases between them. The DNA for the CDR3 is TGCAGCGTTGAAGTGGGGAGGACCGGGGAGCTGTTTTTT. Translation: CSVEVGRTGELFF.

This clonotype was picked up many times. The CDR3, as DNA: TGCAGTGCTGCCCATAGGGCAGATACGCAGTATTTT. Translation gives CSAAHRADTQYF. The V call is TRBV20-1, the J call TRBJ2-3; D unclear. The CDR3 loop spans 12 amino acids. Germline V gene sequence: CDR1 DFQATT, CDR2 SNEGSKA (reference sequence). Trimming removed 5 bases at V and 4 bases at J, with 10 bases between.

This clonotype showed up many times. J is TRBJ1-5 and V is TRBV12-3 or TRBV12-4; no reliable D call. V dropped 11 bases and J dropped 3 bases, with 17 bases sitting between them. This CDR3 is 14 amino acids long. This chain's CDR3 is CAVQDVLDNQPQHF. The CDR3 DNA sequence: TGTGCCGTCCAGGATGTGCTTGACAATCAGCCCCAGCATTTT.

This clonotype was seen many times. V is TRBV28 and J is TRBJ1-3; D gene uncertain. This CDR3 region has 16 residues. The ends were cut back, 4 bases at V and 0 bases at J, with 13 bases in the middle. Germline values: CDR1 MDHEN, CDR2 SYDVKM. The CDR3 nucleotides are TGTGCCAGCAGTTCAACCCCCGGCAACTCTGGAAACACCATATATTTT. Translating gives CASSSTPGNSGNTIYF.

There are many counts of this clonotype. The chain carries TRBV29-1 and TRBJ2-2, with D maybe TRBD1 (5 bases). From germline, CDR1 is SQVTM and CDR2 ANQGSEA. V was clipped by 2 bases and J by 5 bases, with 12 bases between them. The CDR3 sequence is 14 residues long. The CDR3 reads CSVERAGWTGELFF. The DNA of the CDR3 is TGCAGCGTTGAAAGAGCAGGGTGGACCGGGGAGCTGTTTTTT.

Of note for this clonotype: A much larger clone lies a single base off, so this may be a read error. This chain uses TRBV19 with TRBJ1-5; tentatively, D is TRBD1 (5 bases). Looked up from germline, CDR1 is LNHDA and CDR2 is SQIVND (reference sequence). The CDR3 has 14 amino acids. CDR3 in DNA: TGTACCAGTAACCCAGGGTTGAACAATCAGCCCCAGCATTTT. As protein: CTSNPGLNNQPQHF.

This clonotype was recorded at least ten times. The chain combines TRBV3-1 with TRBJ2-1, with 8 bases that match TRBD1. The germline CDR1 and CDR2 sequences are LGHDT and YNNKEL (reference sequence). Germline trimming cut 3 bases from V and 2 bases from J; bases unmatched to any gene: 0. The CDR3 extends over 14 amino acids. CDR3 loop: CASSQGQAYNEQFF. CDR3 DNA sequence: TGTGCCAGCAGCCAGGGACAGGCCTACAATGAGCAGTTCTTC.

There are a few counts of this clonotype. CDR3 DNA: TGTGCCAGCAGCCAAGCCCCCGGGTTCCACGAGCAGTACTTC. Translated, it gives CASSQAPGFHEQYF. The gene calls are TRBV14 and TRBJ2-7; D gene uncertain. CDR1 and CDR2 (germline): SGHDN, FVKESK. This CDR3 region has 14 residues. Trimming left V 1 base short and J 5 bases short, with 12 bases between.

This clonotype occurred many times. The J gene is TRBJ2-2, the V gene TRBV9; D remains ambiguous. This CDR3 is built from 13 residues. Looked up from germline, CDR1 is SGDLS and CDR2 is YYNGEE. Trimming left V 0 bases short and J 5 bases short, with 5 bases between. The CDR3 loop is CASSVGGTGELFF. DNA for the CDR3: TGTGCCAGCAGCGTAGGTGGTACCGGGGAGCTGTTTTTT.

This chain joins TRBV4-3 and TRBJ2-3; 9 nucleotides match TRBD2. The V gene end was trimmed by 0 bases and the J gene end by 0 bases; junction bases not matched to a gene: 4. Germline-derived CDR1 and CDR2 are LGHNA and YSLEER. This CDR3 has 17 amino acids. CDR3 amino acids: CASSQETSGSSTDTQYF. CDR3 DNA: TGCGCCAGCAGCCAAGAGACTAGCGGAAGTAGCACAGATACGCAGTATTTT.

Many counts were recorded for this clonotype. The rearrangement uses TRBV30 and TRBJ2-3; 7 bases are shared with TRBD2. Germline V lookup: CDR1 GTSNPN, CDR2 SVGIG (reference sequence). J gave up 5 bases and V 2 bases, and 4 bases lay outside the gene matches. The CDR3 consists of 13 residues. Here the CDR3 reads CAWSRGGGDTQYF. DNA of the CDR3: TGTGCCTGGAGTCGCGGGGGTGGAGATACGCAGTATTTT.

This clonotype was seen repeatedly, ten times or more. This chain links TRBV7-9 with TRBJ2-7; tentative D call: TRBD2 (6 bases). Trimming took 2 bases from V and 1 from J, leaving 9 bases between them. Germline V gene lookup returns CDR1 SEHNR and CDR2 FQNEAQ (reference sequence). The CDR3 covers 14 residues. The CDR3 protein is CASSLRRDSYEQYF. As DNA, the CDR3 is TGTGCCAGCAGCTTACGGCGGGATTCCTACGAGCAGTACTTC. Together with reference TRBV7-9 and TRBJ2-7, the CDR3 gives the full variable domain: DTGVSQNPRHKITKRGQNVTFRCDPISEHNRLYWYRQTLGQGPEFLTYFQNEAQLEKSRLLSDRFSAERPKGSFSTLEIQRTEQGDSAMYLCASSLRRDSYEQYFGPGTRLTVT.

This clonotype occurred many times. The genes are TRBV6-5 and TRBJ1-5; the D gene is possibly TRBD1 (5 bases). This CDR3 spans 14 amino acids. From germline, CDR1 is MNHEY and CDR2 SVGAGI. V shed 2 bases and J shed 5 bases, with 10 bases lying between them. The CDR3 DNA follows: TGTGCCAGCAGTTACAGGGGAGGGTATCAGCCCCAGCATTTT. Amino acids: CASSYRGGYQPQHF.

This clonotype appeared a few times. The V gene is TRBV7-2, the J gene TRBJ1-1, with 10 nucleotides matching TRBD1. The CDR3 loop spans 15 amino acids. The V and J ends lost 2 bases and 3 bases, in that order; junction bases with no gene match: 3. Germline V gene sequence: CDR1 SGHTA, CDR2 FQGNSA. CDR3 in DNA: TGTGCCAGCAGCTTAAAGACAGGGGGCCACACTGAAGCTTTCTTT. Amino acids: CASSLKTGGHTEAFF. The full variable domain, with the rest looked up from reference TRBV7-2 and TRBJ1-1, is GAGVSQSPSNKVTEKGKDVELRCDPISGHTALYWYRQSLGQGLEFLIYFQGNSAPDKSGLPSDRFSAERTGGSVSTLTIQRTQQEDSAVYLCASSLKTGGHTEAFFGQGTRLTVV.

In its sample, this clonotype was seen many times. The chain uses TRBV7-2 and TRBJ2-5; TRBD2 might be the D (6 bases). Germline CDR1 is SGHTA and CDR2 is FQGNSA. The CDR3 consists of 13 residues. V lost 2 bases and J 4 bases, leaving 8 bases between the germline ends. In nucleotides, the CDR3 is TGTGCCAGCAGCTTAAGGCGGGGAGAGACCCAGTACTTC. Amino acids: CASSLRRGETQYF.

This clonotype has just a few counts. The V and J genes are TRBV5-6 and TRBJ1-5; tentatively, D is TRBD1 (5 bases). CDR3 length equals 15 residues. With 1 base removed from V and 2 bases from J, the gap between germline ends came to 10 bases. Germline-derived CDR1 and CDR2 are SGHDT and YYEEEE. The CDR3 protein is CASSLWGVGNQPQHF. CDR3 nucleotides: TGTGCCAGCAGCTTGTGGGGCGTTGGCAATCAGCCCCAGCATTTT. Variable domain in full (rest from reference TRBV5-6 and TRBJ1-5): DAGVTQSPTHLIKTRGQQVTLRCSPKSGHDTVSWYQQALGQGPQFIFQYYEEEERQRGNFPDRFSGHQFPNYSSELNVNALLLGDSALYLCASSLWGVGNQPQHFGDGTRLSIL.

This clonotype has a count of ten or more. This sequence joins TRBV12-3 or TRBV12-4 and TRBJ2-5; tentatively, D is TRBD2 (6 bases). The CDR3 sequence is 14 residues long. V was clipped by 6 bases and J by 2 bases, with 13 bases between them. In nucleotides, the CDR3 is TGTGCCAGCAGCCCGCGGGAATGGCAAGAGACCCAGTACTTC. Its protein product is CASSPREWQETQYF.

This clonotype appeared a few times. The chain joins TRBV19 to TRBJ1-2; a weak D match, TRBD1 (6 bases). Per germline, CDR1 LNHDA and CDR2 SQIVND (reference sequence). V lost 5 bases and J lost 8, with 15 bases in between. This CDR3 contains 13 residues. CDR3 nucleotides: TGTGCCAGTAGTGCCCGGACAGTTGACGGCTACACCTTC. Its translation is CASSARTVDGYTF.

The V call is TRBV7-2, the J call TRBJ1-1, with D perhaps TRBD1 (5 bases). Trimming shortened V by 1 base and J by 5 bases, and 14 bases separated the two germline ends. Germline CDR1 SGHTA, CDR2 FQGNSA. The CDR3 length is 15 residues. The CDR3 DNA is TGTGCCAGCAGCTTAGGTTGGGCAGGGAGGACTGAAGCTTTCTTT. Amino acid sequence: CASSLGWAGRTEAFF.

This clonotype was detected many times. V and J are TRBV30 and TRBJ2-1, with 9 bases fitting TRBD2. Germline CDR1 reads GTSNPN; CDR2 reads SVGIG (reference sequence). The CDR3 is made up of 17 amino acids. The trim removed 3 bases at V and 0 bases at J, leaving 9 bases unmatched. The CDR3 nucleotides read TGTGCCTGGAGCGTTGGATTTAGCGGGGGCTCCTACAATGAGCAGTTCTTC. It is translated as CAWSVGFSGGSYNEQFF. Full variable domain (outside the CDR3, taken from reference TRBV30 and TRBJ2-1): SQTIHQWPATLVQPVGSPLSLECTVEGTSNPNLYWYRQAAGRGLQLLFYSVGIGQISSEVPQNLSASRPQDRQFILSSKKLLLSDSGFYLCAWSVGFSGGSYNEQFFGPGTRLTVL.

This clonotype showed up just a few times. The chain carries TRBV29-1 and TRBJ2-5, with 7 bases matching TRBD2. The CDR3 is made up of 13 amino acids. V lost 5 bases to trimming and J lost 5 bases; unmatched junction nucleotides: 8. From germline, CDR1 is SQVTM and CDR2 ANQGSEA. The CDR3 loop is CSVPRGGAETQYF. The DNA for the CDR3 is TGCAGCGTTCCAAGGGGAGGGGCCGAGACCCAGTACTTC.

This clonotype has only a few counts. The chain uses TRBV9 and TRBJ2-5; D perhaps matches TRBD1 (6 bases). Trimming cost V 0 bases and J 6 bases, with 12 bases left between them. The CDR3 consists of 14 residues. CDR1 SGDLS and CDR2 YYNGEE come from the germline V gene. The CDR3 nucleotides are TGTGCCAGCAGCGTAGGCAGGGGTCGCCAGACCCAGTACTTC. This translates into CASSVGRGRQTQYF. The full variable domain, in which reference TRBV9 and TRBJ2-5 provide the parts outside the CDR3, is DSGVTQTPKHLITATGQRVTLRCSPRSGDLSVYWYQQSLDQGLQFLIQYYNGEERAKGNILERFSAQQFPDLHSELNLSSLELGDSALYFCASSVGRGRQTQYFGPGTRLLVL.

The chain combines TRBV10-3 with TRBJ2-1, with TRBD2 identical over 11 bases. V lost 6 bases to trimming and J lost 4 bases; unmatched junction nucleotides: 2. CDR1 ENHRY and CDR2 SYGVKD come from the germline V gene. The CDR3 extends over 14 amino acids. CDR3 loop: CAIRGLAAYNEQFF. The CDR3, as DNA: TGTGCCATCAGGGGACTAGCGGCTTACAATGAGCAGTTCTTC.